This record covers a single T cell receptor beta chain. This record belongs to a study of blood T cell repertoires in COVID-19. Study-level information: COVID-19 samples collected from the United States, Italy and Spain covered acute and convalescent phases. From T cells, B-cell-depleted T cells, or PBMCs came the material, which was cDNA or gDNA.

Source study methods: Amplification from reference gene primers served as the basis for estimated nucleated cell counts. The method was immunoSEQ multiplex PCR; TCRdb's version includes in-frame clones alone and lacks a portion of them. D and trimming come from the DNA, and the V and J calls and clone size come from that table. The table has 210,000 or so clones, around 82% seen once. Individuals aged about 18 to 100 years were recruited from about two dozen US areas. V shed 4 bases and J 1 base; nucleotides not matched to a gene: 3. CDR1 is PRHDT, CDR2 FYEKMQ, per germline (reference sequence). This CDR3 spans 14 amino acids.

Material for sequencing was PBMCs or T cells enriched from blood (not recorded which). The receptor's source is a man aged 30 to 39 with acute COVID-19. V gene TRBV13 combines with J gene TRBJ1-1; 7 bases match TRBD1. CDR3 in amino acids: CASSSDRANTEAFF. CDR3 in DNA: TGTGCCAGCAGCTCAGACAGGGCGAACACTGAAGCTTTCTTT.